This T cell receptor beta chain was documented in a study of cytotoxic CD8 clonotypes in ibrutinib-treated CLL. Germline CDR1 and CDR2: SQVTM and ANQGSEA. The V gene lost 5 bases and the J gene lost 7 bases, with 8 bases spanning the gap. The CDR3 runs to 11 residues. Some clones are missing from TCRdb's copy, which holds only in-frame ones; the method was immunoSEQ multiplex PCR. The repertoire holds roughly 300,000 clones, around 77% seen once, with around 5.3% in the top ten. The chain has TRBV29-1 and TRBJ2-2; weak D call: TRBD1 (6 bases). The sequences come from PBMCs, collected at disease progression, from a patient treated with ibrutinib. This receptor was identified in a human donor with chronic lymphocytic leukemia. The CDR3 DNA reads TGCAGCGTTAAGGACAGCGGGGAGCTGTTTTTT. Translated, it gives CSVKDSGELFF.